Shown below are 10 T cell receptor beta chains from a single sample sequenced in a study of CD8+CD57+ T cells in acquired aplastic anemia (dated by TCRdb to between 2017 and 2018). Patients chosen for sequencing had shown expansion of CD8+CD57+ cells by flow cytometry. Sequencing was carried out with an Illumina HiSeq 2000. Profiling of TCR beta VDJ combinations and CDR3 sequences used genomic DNA as the template. TCRdb trimmed public reads at Q25 via fastp, called clones via MiXCR and kept in-frame beta chains. Every entry covers one CDR3 protein and lists the most common genes and DNA from its rows. The sample table holds about 180,000 distinct CDR3 sequences, of which roughly half were seen once. Of the sample, 1.8% is held by the ten largest clones. The sequencing input was sorted CD4+, CD8+, or CD8+CD57+ T cells (not recorded which) from PBMCs. The receptors were sampled from a human donor with aplastic anemia.

At least ten counts were recorded for this clonotype. The chain recombines TRBV19 with TRBJ2-6, with TRBD2 matching 8 bases. Trimming at V came to 10 bases and at J to 1 base, leaving 6 bases not matched to a gene. Germline values: CDR1 LNHDA, CDR2 SQIVND (reference sequence). The length of the CDR3 is 15 residues. The CDR3 region has the DNA TGTGCCACCCGGGAGGGGGGGTCTGGGGCCAACGTCCTGACTTTC. It translates to CATREGGSGANVLTF.

The chain's CDR3 is CASNLAGATWYQETQYF. CDR3 sequence (DNA): TGTGCCAGCAATCTAGCGGGGGCCACTTGGTACCAAGAGACCCAGTACTTC. The V and J genes are TRBV11-1 and TRBJ2-5; 10 positions agree with TRBD2. This CDR3 has 17 residues. V lost 7 bases to trimming and J lost 0 bases; unmatched junction nucleotides: 11. Germline V lookup: CDR1 SGHAT, CDR2 FQDESV (reference sequence). Complete variable domain (other parts from reference TRBV11-1 and TRBJ2-5): EAEVAQSPRYKITEKSQAVAFWCDPISGHATLYWYRQILGQGPELLVQFQDESVVDDSQLPKDRFSAERLKGVDSTLKIQPAELGDSAMYLCASNLAGATWYQETQYFGPGTRLLVL.

The V call is TRBV5-1, the J call TRBJ2-7, with D hard to call. This CDR3 contains 14 residues. CDR1 is SGHRS and CDR2 is YFSETQ in the germline V gene. The V end was cut by 5 bases, the J end by 0 bases, with 12 bases between. The CDR3 region has the DNA TGCGCCAGCAGAATAGGGTTCAGCTCCTACGAGCAGTACTTC. This translates into CASRIGFSSYEQYF.

The chain joins TRBV24-1 to TRBJ2-1; D perhaps matches TRBD1 (5 bases). Germline values: CDR1 KGHDR, CDR2 SFDVKD. Trimming pared 0 bases from V and 7 bases from J, leaving 6 bases between. The CDR3 is 13 residues long. The CDR3 here is CATSDLTGNEQFF. The CDR3 DNA follows: TGTGCCACCAGTGATTTGACAGGTAATGAGCAGTTCTTC.

Concerning this clonotype itself: A much larger clonotype is one base distant, so this may be a read error. The CDR3 DNA reads as TGTGCCAGCAGTCGAACGTTCTCAGATACGCGGTATTTT. It specifies CASSRTFSDTRYF. The chain joins TRBV6-1 to TRBJ2-3; unclear D gene. This CDR3 is 13 amino acids long. Germline CDR1 MNHNS, CDR2 SASEGT.

The CDR3 region is CASSVVGEQYF. The DNA of the CDR3 is TGTGCCAGCAGTGTTGTGGGGGAGCAGTACTTC. The J gene is TRBJ2-7, the V gene TRBV2, with no clear D. Trimming took off 4 bases at V and 7 bases at J, with 8 bases between the two ends. Germline V gene data show CDR1 as SNHLY and CDR2 as FYNNEI. The CDR3 loop spans 11 amino acids.

The chain combines TRBV11-1 with TRBJ2-3; tentative D call: TRBD1 (6 bases). V shed 5 bases and J shed 1 base, with 16 bases lying between them. The CDR3 covers 16 residues. Germline V gene sequence: CDR1 SGHAT, CDR2 FQDESV (reference sequence). CDR3 sequence reads: CASSPGQGRGTDTQYF. CDR3 bases: TGTGCCAGCAGCCCCGGCCAGGGGCGGGGCACAGATACGCAGTATTTT.

The count of this clonotype is one. This chain connects TRBV7-6 to TRBJ1-5; D may be TRBD1 (5 bases). In germline, CDR1 is SGHVS, CDR2 FNYEAQ. The CDR3 covers 14 residues. Trimming took off 2 bases at V and 7 bases at J, with 12 bases between the two ends. The CDR3 DNA reads as TGTGCCAGCAGCTTATTCCTTGGGGCGCAGCCCCAGCATTTT. Protein sequence: CASSLFLGAQPQHF.

J is TRBJ2-3 and V is TRBV24-1; possibly TRBD1 for D (5 bases). CDR1 and CDR2 from the germline V gene are KGHDR and SFDVKD. This CDR3 comprises 16 residues. V was pared by 0 bases and J by 6 bases, with 15 bases between. CDR3 protein: CATSDLGQGNSDTQYF. The CDR3 bases are TGTGCCACCAGTGATTTGGGGCAGGGAAATTCGGATACGCAGTATTTT.

This clonotype was observed at least ten times. The chain couples TRBV7-9 to TRBJ1-3; D is unclear. Germline loops: CDR1 SEHNR, CDR2 FQNEAQ (reference sequence). Trimming removed 1 base at V and 8 bases at J, with 6 bases between. This CDR3 is built from 12 residues. The CDR3 region is CASSLGGDTIYF. CDR3 bases: TGTGCCAGCAGCTTAGGGGGAGACACCATATATTTT.